This T cell receptor beta chain was obtained from a study of identical twins. Study outcomes and limitations: In drawing conclusions, the study used cross-sectional statistical analysis and did not follow the same donors. Within twin pairs, the out-of-frame alpha sequences they shared showed excess low generation probability.

CDR3 length equals 16 residues. The V and J ends lost 0 bases and 3 bases, in that order; junction bases with no gene match: 5. CDR1 and CDR2 from the germline V gene are LGHNA and YNFKEQ. Template switching supplied a universal primer site; unique molecular identifiers were carried on the cDNA. MiXCR, run by TCRdb on the 5' RACE reads, gives a single entry per CDR3 protein. The top ten hold approximately 0.98% of the sample, which has under 500,000 distinct CDR3 sequences, over 11% seen once. With regard to this clonotype: Its antigen is not identified.

This sample was shared with a second study, whose subject was yellow fever vaccine responses in identical twins. Per that paper: Reportedly, the response of twins' T cells to the vaccine seemed partly convergent, partly personalized.

Material: CD4+ T cells sorted from blood. The J gene is TRBJ2-3, the V gene TRBV4-2, with 8 bases aligning to TRBD2. This sequence originates from a woman under 30 in good health. CDR3 in amino acids: CASSQDPAGVTDTQYF. DNA of the CDR3: TGTGCCAGCAGCCAAGATCCAGCGGGGGTTACAGATACGCAGTATTTT.